This entry lists 25 T cell receptor beta chains sequenced from one sample in a study of cytomegalovirus exposure and HLA in healthy donors. The PCR employed 60 Vbeta primers together with 13 Jbeta primers. Repertoires were generated with immunoSEQ multiplex PCR, while TCRdb's copy carries only in-frame clones and drops some. This table holds hundreds of thousands of clones, over 60% found once. Specimen: PBMCs. The receptor source for this set is a male donor in good health and CMV-seronegative.

The chain carries TRBV11-2 and TRBJ1-1; D unresolved. V shed 1 base and J shed 3 bases, with 9 bases lying between them. The CDR3 runs to 14 residues. Germline-derived CDR1 and CDR2 are SGHAT and FQNNGV. The CDR3 sequence is CASSLAGGYTEAFF. DNA of the CDR3: TGTGCCAGCAGCTTAGCGGGAGGGTACACTGAAGCTTTCTTT.

This clone was observed a single time. J is TRBJ2-7 and V is TRBV11-2; a possible D gene is TRBD2 (5 bases). This CDR3 is 14 amino acids long. The V gene's germline CDR1 is SGHAT and CDR2 FQNNGV. Trimming cost V 3 bases and J 3 bases, with 12 bases left between them. In nucleotides, the CDR3 is TGTGCCAGCAGCTTTTATCCAGCGGACTACGAGCAGTACTTC. Protein product: CASSFYPADYEQYF.

This clone has more than one count but fewer than ten. This rearrangement joins TRBV19 to TRBJ2-6, with D unclear. The germline V gene has CDR1 LNHDA and CDR2 SQIVND (reference sequence). V was shortened by 5 bases and J by 0 bases, with 8 bases between the two germline ends. CDR3 length: 15 residues. The CDR3 reads CASSHRVSGANVLTF. The CDR3 DNA reads as TGTGCCAGTAGTCACCGGGTCTCTGGGGCCAACGTCCTGACTTTC.

This clone occurred once. CDR3 nucleotide sequence: TGTGCCAGCAGTTTATCGAGACAAGCAGTTGAAAAACTGTTTTTT. Protein sequence: CASSLSRQAVEKLFF. The chain employs TRBV27 and TRBJ1-4, with unresolved D. The length of the CDR3 is 15 residues. The germline gives CDR1 MNHEY, CDR2 SMNVEV (reference sequence). The germline V and J ends were trimmed by 0 bases and 7 bases, with 12 bases remaining between them.

This chain uses TRBV2 with TRBJ2-1; 10 nucleotides line up with TRBD1. V dropped 5 bases and J dropped 8; count of bases not matched to a gene: 3. The germline V gene has CDR1 SNHLY and CDR2 FYNNEI. The CDR3 sequence is 13 residues long. Here the CDR3 reads CASSRDRGDEQFF. The CDR3 DNA reads as TGTGCCAGCAGTCGGGACAGGGGTGATGAGCAGTTCTTC. The whole variable domain, remainder taken from reference TRBV2 and TRBJ2-1, is EPEVTQTPSHQVTQMGQEVILRCVPISNHLYFYWYRQILGQKVEFLVSFYNNEISEKSEIFDDQFSVERPDGSNFTLKIRSTKLEDSAMYFCASSRDRGDEQFFGPGTRLTVL.

The chain recombines TRBV6-6 with TRBJ1-2; D gene ambiguous. This CDR3 comprises 15 residues. Trimming stripped 5 bases from V and 4 bases from J, with 17 bases between. Germline CDR1 and CDR2: MNHNY and SVGAGI (reference sequence). The CDR3 DNA reads as TGTGCCAGCAGTCACACGGCAGAGGGAGCCTATGGCTACACCTTC. Encoded protein: CASSHTAEGAYGYTF.

This clone was seen more than once but under ten times. This chain joins TRBV29-1 and TRBJ2-1, with 9 positions matching TRBD1. The CDR3 runs 12 residues. Looked up from germline, CDR1 is SQVTM and CDR2 is ANQGSEA. J lost 10 bases, V lost 6 bases, and 7 bases had no gene match. In nucleotides, the CDR3 is TGCAGCGTGGGACAGGGAAAGTGGGAGCAGTTCTTC. It translates to CSVGQGKWEQFF.

This clone came up a few times. The chain recombines TRBV4-1 with TRBJ2-7; no clear D gene. The CDR3 consists of 15 residues. Trimming pared 0 bases from V and 3 bases from J, leaving 12 bases between. Germline V CDR1 and CDR2: MGHRA, YSYEKL. The CDR3 loop is CASSQDWVDFYEQYF. CDR3 nucleotides: TGCGCCAGCAGCCAAGACTGGGTCGACTTCTACGAGCAGTACTTC.

This clone was detected a few times. The chain carries TRBV10-3 and TRBJ2-5, with 9 bases identical to TRBD2. The J segment lost 0 bases and the V segment lost 6 bases, leaving 5 bases of the junction unmatched. Germline CDR1 is ENHRY and CDR2 is SYGVKD. The CDR3 length is 15 residues. The CDR3 DNA sequence: TGTGCCATCAGGGATAGCGGGGGCCACCAAGAGACCCAGTACTTC. Its translation: CAIRDSGGHQETQYF.

Concerning this clone itself: The sample has other DNA sequences that encode this CDR3 too. V and J are TRBV9 and TRBJ1-5; D may be TRBD1 (5 bases). V was shortened by 0 bases and J by 5 bases, with 12 bases between the two germline ends. This CDR3 is built from 15 residues. From germline, CDR1 is SGDLS and CDR2 YYNGEE. The CDR3 sequence: CASSVGGGVDQPQHF. The DNA of the CDR3 is TGTGCCAGCAGCGTAGGGGGGGGAGTAGATCAGCCCCAGCATTTT.

The rearrangement uses TRBV27 and TRBJ2-3, with 11 bases aligning to TRBD2. The V gene end was trimmed by 6 bases and the J gene end by 0 bases; junction bases not matched to a gene: 5. Germline CDR1 reads MNHEY; CDR2 reads SMNVEV (reference sequence). The CDR3 runs to 16 residues. The CDR3 nucleotides are TGTGCCAGCAGGCTCGGACTAGCGGGTAGCACAGATACGCAGTATTTT. Encoded protein: CASRLGLAGSTDTQYF.

The J gene is TRBJ2-1, the V gene TRBV4-3; TRBD2 aligns across 14 bases. The CDR3 is 16 amino acids. Germline V gives CDR1 LGHNA, CDR2 YSLEER. After removal of 4 bases from V and 8 bases from J, the junction contained 7 bases not matched to a gene. As DNA, the CDR3 is TGCGCCAGCAGCCCGTCCGGGACTAGCGGGGGAGATGAGCAGTTCTTC. Its translation is CASSPSGTSGGDEQFF.

CDR3 DNA: TGTGCCTGGAGTAGTTTGGACAGGCCGAGCTCCTACGAGCAGTACTTC. This translates into CAWSSLDRPSSYEQYF. The gene calls are TRBV30 and TRBJ2-5, with TRBD1 matching 7 bases. TRBJ2-7 matches the DNA end more closely, so the J call is doubtful. The V gene's germline CDR1 is GTSNPN and CDR2 SVGIG (reference sequence). CDR3 size: 16 residues.

This clone occurred a few times. The chain carries TRBV4-3 and TRBJ2-2; D is undetermined. This CDR3 has 15 residues. V lost 2 bases and J 6 bases, leaving 13 bases between the germline ends. Germline V CDR1 and CDR2: LGHNA, YSLEER. Here the CDR3 DNA reads TGCGCCAGCAGCCAACCCCGCCAGGTGCCCGGGGAGCTGTTTTTT. It yields the protein CASSQPRQVPGELFF.

This clone was counted a few times. The chain couples TRBV10-3 to TRBJ2-5; D gene unclear. Germline lookup yields CDR1 ENHRY and CDR2 SYGVKD. The V and J ends lost 3 bases and 2 bases respectively, with 10 bases between them. The CDR3 consists of 14 residues. CDR3 loop: CAISESVRQETQYF. CDR3 in DNA: TGTGCCATCAGTGAATCTGTTAGACAAGAGACCCAGTACTTC.

The chain carries TRBV28 and TRBJ1-5, with D possibly TRBD1 on 6 matching bases. The CDR3 covers 15 residues. From germline, CDR1 is MDHEN and CDR2 SYDVKM. Trimming cost V 4 bases and J 7 bases, with 17 bases left between them. Here the CDR3 DNA reads TGTGCCAGCAGTTCCCATGGGGGGGCGAGGCAGCCCCAGCATTTT. This codes for CASSSHGGARQPQHF.

This clone has just a few counts. CDR3 bases: TGTGCCAGTAACACCGGGACTAGTTTTTACGAGCAGTACTTC. This encodes CASNTGTSFYEQYF. The chain is built from TRBV19 and TRBJ2-7; 8 bases map to TRBD2. The V gene end was trimmed by 7 bases and the J gene end by 4 bases; junction bases not matched to a gene: 9. The length of the CDR3 is 14 residues. The germline V gene encodes CDR1 LNHDA and CDR2 SQIVND (reference sequence).

The V and J genes are TRBV4-3 and TRBJ2-5, with 9 bases identical to TRBD2. V gave up 2 bases and J gave up 4 bases; unmatched junction bases: 5. The CDR3 covers 15 residues. The V gene's germline CDR1 is LGHNA and CDR2 YSLEER. The CDR3 sequence: CASSQSSGKVETQYF. Here the CDR3 DNA reads TGCGCCAGCAGCCAATCTAGCGGGAAAGTAGAGACCCAGTACTTC.

The chain is built from TRBV6-1 and TRBJ2-3; 7 bases are shared with TRBD2. The V segment lost 6 bases and the J segment 2 bases; nucleotides outside the gene matches: 8. The CDR3 contains 15 residues. The germline CDR1 and CDR2 sequences are MNHNS and SASEGT. The CDR3 spells CASRNLADPTDTQYF. The CDR3 DNA reads TGTGCCAGCAGGAACCTAGCGGACCCCACAGATACGCAGTATTTT.

In its sample, this clone was seen once. The rearrangement joins TRBV6-6 to TRBJ1-2; D gene ambiguous. Germline V CDR1 and CDR2: MNHNY, SVGAGI (reference sequence). CDR3 length equals 14 residues. V was shortened by 5 bases and J by 4 bases, with 14 bases between the two germline ends. CDR3 DNA: TGTGCCAGCAGTCCCCTGGCCATCTTCTATGGCTACACCTTC. Its translation is CASSPLAIFYGYTF.

The chain couples TRBV6-5 to TRBJ2-2; 8 bases align to TRBD2. The V and J ends lost 2 bases and 1 base, in that order; junction bases with no gene match: 3. Germline CDR1 MNHEY, CDR2 SVGAGI. CDR3 length equals 16 residues. The CDR3 DNA follows: TGTGCCAGCAGTTACAGCCTAGCGGGGAACACCGGGGAGCTGTTTTTT. It specifies CASSYSLAGNTGELFF.

This chain links TRBV5-1 with TRBJ1-1, with 7 bases that match TRBD1. Germline CDR1 SGHRS, CDR2 YFSETQ. The J segment lost 5 bases and the V segment lost 1 base, leaving 2 bases of the junction unmatched. The CDR3 totals 13 residues. Written as DNA, the CDR3 is TGCGCCAGCAGCTTGAGGGGGCAAACTGAAGCTTTCTTT. It codes for CASSLRGQTEAFF.

The CDR3 reads CASSSPGQGATYGYTF. In nucleotides, the CDR3 is TGTGCCAGCAGTTCCCCCGGACAGGGGGCGACCTATGGCTACACCTTC. The J gene is TRBJ1-2, the V gene TRBV27, with 11 positions matching TRBD1. The CDR3 has 16 amino acids. Germline V gene sequence: CDR1 MNHEY, CDR2 SMNVEV (reference sequence). V dropped 4 bases and J dropped 4; count of bases not matched to a gene: 8.

The CDR3 nucleotides read TGTGCCAGCAGTTACTACGGCAGGGGGCTCGATCAGCCCCAGCATTTT. This encodes CASSYYGRGLDQPQHF. The chain employs TRBV6-5 and TRBJ1-5, with TRBD1 identical over 8 bases. The CDR3 is 16 amino acids. Germline lookup yields CDR1 MNHEY and CDR2 SVGAGI. V lost 1 base to trimming and J lost 5 bases; unmatched junction nucleotides: 7.

This sequence joins TRBV4-2 and TRBJ1-2; the D gene is possibly TRBD1 (5 bases). Looked up from germline, CDR1 is LGHNA and CDR2 is YNFKEQ. The CDR3 is made up of 15 amino acids. Trimming removed 0 bases at V and 4 bases at J, with 12 bases between. The CDR3 DNA sequence: TGTGCCAGCAGCCAAGATCAGGAGGGGTTCTATGGCTACACCTTC. Its translation is CASSQDQEGFYGYTF.